The 16 T cell receptor beta chains below were found in one sample sequenced in a study of blood T cell repertoires in COVID-19. The table came from immunoSEQ multiplex PCR; TCRdb's copy has only in-frame clones and leaves some out. The table lists hundreds of thousands of clones, roughly 84% of them singletons. Sequencing input: PBMCs or T cells enriched from blood (not recorded which). These receptors originate from a woman between 40 and 50 years old who had recovered from COVID-19.

The V and J genes are TRBV11-2 and TRBJ1-6; 8 nucleotides align to TRBD1. The CDR3 has 16 residues. J lost 3 bases, V lost 6 bases, and 7 bases had no gene match. Per the germline V gene, CDR1 is SGHAT and CDR2 is FQNNGV. The CDR3: CASRQLQGGYNSPLHF. DNA of the CDR3: TGTGCCAGCAGACAACTACAGGGGGGCTATAATTCACCCCTCCACTTT. Using reference TRBV11-2 and TRBJ1-6 for the parts outside the CDR3, the full variable domain is EAGVAQSPRYKIIEKRQSVAFWCNPISGHATLYWYQQILGQGPKLLIQFQNNGVVDDSQLPKDRFSAERLKGVDSTLKIQPAKLEDSAVYLCASRQLQGGYNSPLHFGNGTRLTVT.

This sequence joins TRBV7-2 and TRBJ1-4; 7 nucleotides line up with TRBD1. The CDR3 has 14 amino acids. The germline gives CDR1 SGHTA, CDR2 FQGNSA. The V gene end was trimmed by 2 bases and the J gene end by 6 bases; junction bases not matched to a gene: 3. The CDR3 DNA sequence: TGTGCCAGCAGCTTAATAACAGGGGATGAAAAACTGTTTTTT. It specifies CASSLITGDEKLFF.

This rearrangement joins TRBV3-1 (or the pseudogene TRBV3-2) to TRBJ1-1; 9 bases agree with TRBD1. The CDR3 consists of 16 residues. Germline V gives CDR1 LGHDT, CDR2 YNNKEL (reference sequence). Unmatched junction bases numbered 10, after V lost 4 bases and J lost 4 bases. The CDR3 DNA is TGTGCCAGCAGCCTGACGACAGGGGGAAGAGGCACTGAAGCTTTCTTT. This codes for CASSLTTGGRGTEAFF.

CDR3 sequence reads: CASARGGYNEQFF. Written as DNA, the CDR3 is TGTGCTAGTGCCCGAGGGGGCTACAATGAGCAGTTCTTC. J is TRBJ2-1 and V is TRBV12-5, with a weak D call TRBD1 (6 bases). V dropped 7 bases and J dropped 3 bases, with 10 bases sitting between them. The germline gives CDR1 LGHNT, CDR2 FRNRAP. The CDR3 extends over 13 amino acids.

The chain recombines TRBV7-9 with TRBJ2-2; 7 nucleotides align to TRBD2. Germline CDR1 SEHNR, CDR2 FQNEAQ (reference sequence). Trimming cost V 1 base and J 4 bases; bases outside gene matches: 9. The CDR3 is 17 residues long. In DNA form, the CDR3 reads TGTGCCAGCAGCTTAGAAGGGGCGGGAGCAGTCACCGGGGAGCTGTTTTTT. It yields the protein CASSLEGAGAVTGELFF.

V is TRBV6-5 and J is TRBJ1-3, with 9 bases that match TRBD1. CDR1 is MNHEY, CDR2 SVGAGI, per germline. The V segment lost 6 bases and the J segment 4 bases; nucleotides outside the gene matches: 7. The CDR3 extends over 15 amino acids. CDR3 DNA: TGTGCCAGCAGCCGGATGACAGGGGGAGGAAACACCATATATTTT. Amino acids: CASSRMTGGGNTIYF.

In nucleotides, the CDR3 is TGTGCCACCAGCAGAGGGGCCGGGGGATCCTCCTACGAGCAGTACTTC. Its translation: CATSRGAGGSSYEQYF. The rearrangement joins TRBV15 to TRBJ2-7, with a possible D match to TRBD2 (6 bases). Germline CDR1 reads LNHNV; CDR2 reads YYDKDF (reference sequence). This CDR3 has 16 residues. V shed 1 base and J shed 0 bases, with 13 bases lying between them.

The rearrangement uses TRBV3-1 (or the pseudogene TRBV3-2) and TRBJ2-1; 7 nucleotides agree with TRBD2. This CDR3 is 16 amino acids long. Per germline, CDR1 LGHDT and CDR2 YNNKEL (reference sequence). J gave up 0 bases and V 4 bases, and 6 bases lay outside the gene matches. CDR3 nucleotides: TGTGCCAGCAGCCTCGGACTAGTGGCCTCCTACAATGAGCAGTTCTTC. Protein product: CASSLGLVASYNEQFF.

This clone appeared once. This chain uses TRBV4-1 with TRBJ1-4, with TRBD1 matching 7 bases. The CDR3 length is 16 residues. Losses at the gene ends were 0 bases for V and 8 bases for J; bases not matched to a gene: 9. Per germline, CDR1 MGHRA and CDR2 YSYEKL. CDR3: CASSQEGTVTQEKLFF. CDR3 nucleotides: TGCGCCAGCAGCCAAGAAGGGACAGTGACCCAAGAAAAACTGTTTTTT.

This chain connects TRBV27 to TRBJ1-2; TRBD1 might be the D (6 bases). Germline CDR1 and CDR2: MNHEY and SMNVEV (reference sequence). The CDR3 runs 17 residues. The V end was cut by 2 bases, the J end by 3 bases, with 19 bases between. CDR3 sequence: CASSLEARGNVHYGYTF. The CDR3 DNA reads TGTGCCAGCAGTTTAGAGGCCAGGGGAAATGTACACTATGGCTACACCTTC.

The genes are TRBV29-1 and TRBJ2-5; 9 bases match TRBD1. Germline assignment: CDR1 SQVTM and CDR2 ANQGSEA. V lost 6 bases, J lost 6 bases, and 5 bases stayed unmatched. The CDR3 has 12 amino acids. The CDR3, as DNA: TGCAGCGTACAACAGGGGGCGAAGACCCAGTACTTC. Protein: CSVQQGAKTQYF.

On this clone itself: The same CDR3 arises from other DNA sequences in this sample as well. This rearrangement joins TRBV5-8 to TRBJ1-3; maybe TRBD1 (6 bases). The germline V and J ends were trimmed by 2 bases and 0 bases, with 9 bases remaining between them. The CDR3 is made up of 15 amino acids. The germline V gene has CDR1 SGHTS and CDR2 YDEGEE. CDR3 bases: TGTGCCAGCAGCTTAGGACAGTCCTCTGGAAACACCATATATTTT. Protein sequence: CASSLGQSSGNTIYF.

This clone came up a few times. The rearrangement links TRBV3-1 (or the pseudogene TRBV3-2) to TRBJ2-7, with D possibly TRBD1 on 6 matching bases. Germline assignment: CDR1 LGHDT and CDR2 YNNKEL (reference sequence). The CDR3 totals 15 residues. V was shortened by 5 bases and J by 2 bases, with 16 bases between the two germline ends. The CDR3 DNA sequence: TGTGCCAGCAGCTTCCGGGACACGGGTACCTACGAGCAGTACTTC. Translating gives CASSFRDTGTYEQYF.

This clone appeared a single time. This rearrangement joins TRBV5-5 to TRBJ2-1, with D possibly TRBD1 on 5 matching bases. The germline V gene encodes CDR1 SGHKS and CDR2 YYEKEE (reference sequence). This CDR3 comprises 15 residues. V lost 4 bases, J lost 0 bases, and 11 bases lay in between. CDR3 nucleotides: TGTGCCAGCAGCCGCCAGGGAAGCTCCTACAATGAGCAGTTCTTC. It specifies CASSRQGSSYNEQFF.

A few counts support this clone. This chain connects TRBV6-5 to TRBJ2-7; TRBD1 matches at 9 bases. The CDR3 spans 14 residues. J lost 5 bases, V lost 7 bases, and 9 bases had no gene match. The germline CDR1 and CDR2 sequences are MNHEY and SVGAGI. This chain's CDR3 is CASTAGTGPHEQYF. The CDR3 bases are TGTGCCAGCACCGCCGGGACAGGGCCCCACGAGCAGTACTTC.

The CDR3 protein is CASSIDRDRTYEQYF. As DNA, the CDR3 is TGTGCCAGTAGTATAGACCGGGACAGAACCTACGAGCAGTACTTC. The rearrangement uses TRBV19 and TRBJ2-7; TRBD1 matches at 7 bases. Germline CDR1 LNHDA, CDR2 SQIVND (reference sequence). Trimming took 0 bases from V and 2 from J; bases not matched to a gene: 4. The CDR3 sequence is 15 residues long. Full variable domain (remainder filled in from reference TRBV19 and TRBJ2-7): DGGITQSPKYLFRKEGQNVTLSCEQNLNHDAMYWYRQDPGQGLRLIYYSQIVNDFQKGDIAEGYSVSREKKESFPLTVTSAQKNPTAFYLCASSIDRDRTYEQYFGPGTRLTVT.